This entry lists 5 T cell receptor beta chains sequenced from one sample in a study of shared clonotypes between healthy human individuals. Using immunoSEQ multiplex PCR, the repertoire was profiled, and TCRdb retains in-frame clones only, with some absent. Of some 2.1 million clones in the sample, approximately 94% were seen once. The naive CD8 fraction comprised CD45RO-negative cells positively selected for CCR7 and excluded terminally differentiated effector memory CD45RA+ cells. The sample was naive CD8+ T cells sorted from blood. The receptors come from a man aged 18 to 29 in good health.

The J gene is TRBJ2-7, the V gene TRBV7-9, with 8 nucleotides matching TRBD1. Germline V gives CDR1 SEHNR, CDR2 FQNEAQ (reference sequence). This CDR3 comprises 15 residues. The V and J ends lost 4 bases and 3 bases, in that order; junction bases with no gene match: 8. CDR3 DNA sequence: TGTGCCAGCAGCTCGGGACAGGCGGTGGGCTACGAGCAGTACTTC. It codes for CASSSGQAVGYEQYF.

The V and J genes are TRBV4-1 and TRBJ2-2; no definite D call. The CDR3 runs to 14 residues. Trimming cost V 0 bases and J 6 bases, with 8 bases left between them. Germline CDR1 MGHRA, CDR2 YSYEKL. CDR3 amino acids: CASSQDIGAGELFF. CDR3 sequence (DNA): TGCGCCAGCAGCCAAGATATCGGCGCCGGGGAGCTGTTTTTT.

CDR3 DNA sequence: TGTGCCAGCAGTGACCCATCGTCTTTAGATAATTCACCCCTCCACTTT. Amino acids: CASSDPSSLDNSPLHF. The chain couples TRBV2 to TRBJ1-6; D remains ambiguous. CDR1 is SNHLY and CDR2 is FYNNEI in the germline V gene. Deletions cut 3 bases from V and 5 bases from J, with 14 bases between. This CDR3 has 16 residues.

This clone has just one count. The chain joins TRBV19 to TRBJ2-5, with 12 bases aligning to TRBD2. V shed 5 bases, J shed 5 bases, and the junction held 12 bases outside the gene matches. The CDR3 sequence is 17 residues long. Per the germline V gene, CDR1 is LNHDA and CDR2 is SQIVND (reference sequence). CDR3 amino acids: CASSDHGLAGLMETQYF. The CDR3 DNA is TGTGCCAGTAGTGACCACGGACTAGCGGGATTGATGGAGACCCAGTACTTC.

V gene TRBV5-6 combines with J gene TRBJ2-1, with D perhaps assigned TRBD1 or TRBD2 (5 bases each). This CDR3 is built from 15 residues. Germline CDR1 is SGHDT and CDR2 is YYEEEE. Deletions cut 4 bases from V and 6 bases from J, with 17 bases between. CDR3 sequence: CASSAHGGRGNEQFF. CDR3 nucleotides: TGTGCCAGCAGCGCCCATGGGGGTAGGGGCAATGAGCAGTTCTTC.